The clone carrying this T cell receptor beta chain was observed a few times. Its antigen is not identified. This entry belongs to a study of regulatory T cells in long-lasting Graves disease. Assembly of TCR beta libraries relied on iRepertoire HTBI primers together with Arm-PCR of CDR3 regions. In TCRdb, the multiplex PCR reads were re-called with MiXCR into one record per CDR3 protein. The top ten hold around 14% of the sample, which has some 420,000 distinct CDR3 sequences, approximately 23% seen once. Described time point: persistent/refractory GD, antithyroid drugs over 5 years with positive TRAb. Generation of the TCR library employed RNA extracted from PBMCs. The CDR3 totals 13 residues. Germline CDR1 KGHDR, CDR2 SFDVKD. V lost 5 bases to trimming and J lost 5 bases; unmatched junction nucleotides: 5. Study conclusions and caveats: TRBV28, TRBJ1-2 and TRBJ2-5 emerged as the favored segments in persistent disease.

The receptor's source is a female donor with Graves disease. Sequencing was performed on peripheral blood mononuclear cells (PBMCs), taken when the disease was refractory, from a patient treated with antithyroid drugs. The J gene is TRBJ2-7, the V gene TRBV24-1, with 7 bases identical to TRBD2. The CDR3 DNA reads TGTGCCACCAGTGGGGCTAGCGGCAACGAGCAGTACTTC. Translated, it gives CATSGASGNEQYF.